This record concerns one T cell receptor (beta chain) sequence. The sample is drawn from a study of blood T cell repertoires in COVID-19. Study details: Samples came from the United States, Italy and Spain, spanning acute and convalescent COVID-19. The analysed material was cDNA or gDNA that came from T cells, B-cell-depleted T cells, or PBMCs.

The CDR3 runs to 14 residues. The germline gives CDR1 GTSNPN, CDR2 SVGIG (reference sequence). V shed 7 bases and J shed 2 bases, with 15 bases lying between them. Original methodology: Quantification of nucleated cells was approximated via reference gene primer amplification. Using immunoSEQ multiplex PCR, the repertoire was profiled, and TCRdb retains in-frame clones only, with some absent. The DNA gave D and trimming, while V, J and clone size come from that table. The sample consists of 55,000 to 75,000 clones, about 86% of them appearing once. This sequence was found in a man in his fifties with acute or convalescent COVID-19. Sample: peripheral blood. This chain uses TRBV30 with TRBJ1-5; D remains unclear. The CDR3 nucleotides read TGTGCCTCCAGCGAGGGTAATGGCAATCAGCCCCAGCATTTT. This encodes CASSEGNGNQPQHF.